This TCR beta chain was profiled in a study of cytotoxic CD8 clonotypes in ibrutinib-treated CLL (dated by TCRdb to about 2021). Context from the whole study: The cohort was composed of ten to eleven relapsed/refractory and roughly 15 treatment-naive patients; IGHV unmutated status was identified in around 17 patients. Cryopreserved peripheral blood mononuclear cells were collected before treatment, at response, and at either disease progression or sustained remission. An average of about 260,000 productive templates and 94,082 productive rearrangements was obtained per sample. Response samples were taken after a median of approximately a year on treatment, ranging from about 6 to 40 months. Partial responses were observed in about 25 patients and complete responses in 2; after a median follow-up of around 64 months, remission was maintained in approximately 14 patients and progression was observed in approximately twelve. Of the roughly 90 participants in the trial, about 25 had longitudinal samples available. Overall study results and their limits: Public clonotypes were rare and either shrank or stayed stable during treatment, and the rise in clonality at ibrutinib response reflected expansion of private clonotypes. Baseline clonality exceeded that of age-matched healthy donors and correlated strongly with circulating CD8+ T-cell counts. At ibrutinib response clonality went up, during sustained remission it held steady, and at progression it dropped back toward baseline. Sampling times were not matched between sustained-remission and progressing patients, and lymph node repertoires were not studied.

For TCR beta library preparation, roughly 2 micrograms of genomic DNA were extracted from the cryopreserved PBMCs. High-throughput TCR beta sequencing was performed on longitudinal blood samples from CLL patients receiving ibrutinib monotherapy. The patients took part in an open-label, single-center phase 2 trial of ibrutinib monotherapy. Each clonotype received, on average, 10x coverage in deep resolution sequencing performed on a MiSeq, where the target depth lay between 1 in 1 million and 1 in 200,000 T cells. The immunoSEQ hsTCRB Kit was used to generate TCR beta libraries. The published analysis was carried out like this. ImmunoSEQ Data Assistant and ImmunoSEQ Analyzer were used for data analysis, and V, D and J genes were assigned according to IMGT definitions. Clonality, with values ranging from 0 to 1, was calculated as one minus the normalized Shannon entropy of productive rearrangement frequencies. Public clonotype analysis was restricted to overrepresented clonotypes comprising at least 0.05% of each patient's repertoire. Repertoires from 10 to 15 age-matched healthy donors in immuneACCESS were used as clonality controls. TCRdb took this table from immuneACCESS and kept in-frame rearrangements with V and J called. Such tables lack part of the clones; where checked against another copy, unresolved V genes explain under half of the gap, and the rest is unexplained. Clone size and the V and J calls come from that table; the DNA yielded D and trimming. This sample holds some 20,000 clones; approximately 77% were observed only once. The ten largest make up 6.5% to 8% of the sample.

Spanning cysteine to phenylalanine, the CDR3 consists of 15 amino acids. Of all the DNA, just the CDR3 is kept, 45 bases in frame from base 1. The germline V gene yields MNHEY for CDR1 and SVGAGI for CDR2. Germline trimming: 3 bases from V, 6 bases from J; junction bases outside gene matches: 9. With regard to this clone: This clone's antigen is unknown. Base quality data are lacking; no much larger clone is found one base away.

The sequences come from PBMCs, collected before ibrutinib treatment. The chain joins TRBV6-5 to TRBJ2-7, and 9 bases in between align with TRBD1. The receptor comes from a human donor with chronic lymphocytic leukemia. The nucleotide sequence reads as follows: TGTGCCAGCAGTTATTCGACCGGGACAGGGCCCGAGCAGTACTTC. Its product reads: CASSYSTGTGPEQYF.